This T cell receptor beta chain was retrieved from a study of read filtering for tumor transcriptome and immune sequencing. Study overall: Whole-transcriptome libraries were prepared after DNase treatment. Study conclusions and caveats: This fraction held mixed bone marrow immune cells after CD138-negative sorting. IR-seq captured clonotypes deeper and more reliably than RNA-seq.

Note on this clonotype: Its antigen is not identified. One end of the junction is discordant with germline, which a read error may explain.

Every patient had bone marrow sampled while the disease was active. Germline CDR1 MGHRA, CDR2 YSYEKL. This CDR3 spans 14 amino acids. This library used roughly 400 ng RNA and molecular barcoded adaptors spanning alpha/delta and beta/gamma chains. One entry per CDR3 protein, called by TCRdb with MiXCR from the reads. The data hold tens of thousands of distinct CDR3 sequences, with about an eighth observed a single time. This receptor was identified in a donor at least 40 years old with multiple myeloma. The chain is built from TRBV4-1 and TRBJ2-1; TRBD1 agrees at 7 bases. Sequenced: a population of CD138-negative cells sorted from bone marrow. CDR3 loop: CASSSGQTYNEQFF. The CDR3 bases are TGTGCCAGCAGTTCGGGACAGACTTACAATGAGCAGTTCTTC.